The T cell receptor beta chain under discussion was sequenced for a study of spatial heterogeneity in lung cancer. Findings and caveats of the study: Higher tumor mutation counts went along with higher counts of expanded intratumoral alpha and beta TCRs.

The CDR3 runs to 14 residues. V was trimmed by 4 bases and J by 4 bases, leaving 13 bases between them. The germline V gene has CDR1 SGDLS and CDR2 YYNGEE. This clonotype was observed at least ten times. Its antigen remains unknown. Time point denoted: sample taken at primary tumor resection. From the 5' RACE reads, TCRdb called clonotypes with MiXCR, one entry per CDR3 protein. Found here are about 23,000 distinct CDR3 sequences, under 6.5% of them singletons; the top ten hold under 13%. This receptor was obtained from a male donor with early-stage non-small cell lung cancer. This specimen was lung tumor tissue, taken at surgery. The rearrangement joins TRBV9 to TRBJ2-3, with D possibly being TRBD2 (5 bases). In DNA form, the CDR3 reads TGTGCCAGCAGCCCCGGTGGAGGACCAGATACGCAGTATTTT. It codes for CASSPGGGPDTQYF.